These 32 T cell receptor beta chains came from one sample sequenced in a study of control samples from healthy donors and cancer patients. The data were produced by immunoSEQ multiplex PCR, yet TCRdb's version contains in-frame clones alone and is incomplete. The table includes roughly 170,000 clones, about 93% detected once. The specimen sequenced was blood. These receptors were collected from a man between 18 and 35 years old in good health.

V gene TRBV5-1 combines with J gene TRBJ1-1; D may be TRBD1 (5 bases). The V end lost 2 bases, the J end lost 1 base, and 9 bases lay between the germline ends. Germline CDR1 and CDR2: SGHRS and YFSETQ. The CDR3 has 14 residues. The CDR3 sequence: CASSLATENTEAFF. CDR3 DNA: TGCGCCAGCAGCTTAGCGACAGAGAACACTGAAGCTTTCTTT.

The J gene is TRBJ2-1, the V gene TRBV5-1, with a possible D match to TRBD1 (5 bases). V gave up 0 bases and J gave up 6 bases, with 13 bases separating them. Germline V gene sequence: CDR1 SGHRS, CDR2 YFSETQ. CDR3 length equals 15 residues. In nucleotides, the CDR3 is TGCGCCAGCAGCTTGGAGGCCAGGGATAGCAATGAGCAGTTCTTC. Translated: CASSLEARDSNEQFF. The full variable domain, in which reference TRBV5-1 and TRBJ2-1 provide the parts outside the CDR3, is KAGVTQTPRYLIKTRGQQVTLSCSPISGHRSVSWYQQTPGQGLQFLFEYFSETQRNKGNFPGRFSGRQFSNSRSEMNVSTLELGDSALYLCASSLEARDSNEQFFGPGTRLTVL.

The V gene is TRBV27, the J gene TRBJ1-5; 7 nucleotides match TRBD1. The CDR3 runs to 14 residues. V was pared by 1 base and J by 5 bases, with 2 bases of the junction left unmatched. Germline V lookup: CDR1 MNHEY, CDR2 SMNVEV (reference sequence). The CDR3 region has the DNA TGTGCCAGCAGTTTATACAGGGGTGATCAGCCCCAGCATTTT. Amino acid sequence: CASSLYRGDQPQHF.

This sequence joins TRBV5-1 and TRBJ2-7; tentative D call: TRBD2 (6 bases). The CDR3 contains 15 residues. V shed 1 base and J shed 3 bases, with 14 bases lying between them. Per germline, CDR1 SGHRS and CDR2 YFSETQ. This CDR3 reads CASSLYGGENYEQYF. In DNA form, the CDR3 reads TGCGCCAGCAGCTTGTATGGAGGGGAAAACTACGAGCAGTACTTC.

The CDR3 sequence: CASSLVHTRQVSGNTIYF. CDR3 nucleotides: TGTGCCAGCAGCTTAGTTCACACGAGACAAGTCTCTGGAAACACCATATATTTT. This chain links TRBV7-8 with TRBJ1-3, with D unclear. There are 18 residues in the CDR3. Germline values: CDR1 SGHVS, CDR2 FQNEAQ. The V gene lost 1 base and the J gene lost 0 bases, with 16 bases spanning the gap. The full variable domain, with the rest looked up from reference TRBV7-8 and TRBJ1-3, is GAGVSQSPRYKVAKRGQDVALRCDPISGHVSLFWYQQALGQGPEFLTYFQNEAQLDKSGLPSDRFFAERPEGSVSTLKIQRTQQEDSAVYLCASSLVHTRQVSGNTIYFGEGSWLTVV.

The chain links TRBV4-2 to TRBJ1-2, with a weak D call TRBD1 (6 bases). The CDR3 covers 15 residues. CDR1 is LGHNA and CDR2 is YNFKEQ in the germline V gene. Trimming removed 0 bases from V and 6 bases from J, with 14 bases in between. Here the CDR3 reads CASSQDNRGGDGYTF. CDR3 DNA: TGTGCCAGCAGCCAAGATAATAGAGGGGGTGATGGCTACACCTTC.

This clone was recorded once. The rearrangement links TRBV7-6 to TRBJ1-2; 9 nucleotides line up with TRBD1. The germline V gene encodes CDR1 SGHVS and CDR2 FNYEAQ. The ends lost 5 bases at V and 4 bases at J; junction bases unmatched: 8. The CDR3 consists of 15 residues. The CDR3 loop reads CASSLRDRDSYGYTF. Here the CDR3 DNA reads TGTGCCAGCAGCCTCCGGGACAGGGATAGCTATGGCTACACCTTC.

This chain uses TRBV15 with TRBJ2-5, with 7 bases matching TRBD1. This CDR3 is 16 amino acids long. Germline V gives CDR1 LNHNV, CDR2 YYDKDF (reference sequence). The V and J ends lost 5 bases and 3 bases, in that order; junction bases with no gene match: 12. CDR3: CATSSPPGTAKETQYF. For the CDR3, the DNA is TGTGCCACCAGCTCCCCACCCGGGACAGCCAAAGAGACCCAGTACTTC.

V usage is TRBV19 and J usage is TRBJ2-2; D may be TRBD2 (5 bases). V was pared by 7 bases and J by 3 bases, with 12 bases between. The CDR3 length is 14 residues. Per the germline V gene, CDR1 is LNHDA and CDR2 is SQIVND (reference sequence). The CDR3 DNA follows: TGTGCCAGTAATCGTCGGGGTGACACCGGGGAGCTGTTTTTT. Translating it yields CASNRRGDTGELFF.

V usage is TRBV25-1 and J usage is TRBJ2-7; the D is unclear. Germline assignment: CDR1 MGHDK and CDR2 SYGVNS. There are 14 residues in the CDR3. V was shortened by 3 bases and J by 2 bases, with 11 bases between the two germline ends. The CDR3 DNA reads TGTGCCAGCAGTGAGCCAGGCCTAGCCTACGAGCAGTACTTC. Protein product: CASSEPGLAYEQYF.

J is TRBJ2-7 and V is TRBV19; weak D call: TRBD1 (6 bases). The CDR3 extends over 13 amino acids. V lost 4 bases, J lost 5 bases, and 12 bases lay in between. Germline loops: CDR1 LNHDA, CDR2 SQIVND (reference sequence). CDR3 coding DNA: TGTGCCAGTAGTAGGACAGCTAACCACGAGCAGTACTTC. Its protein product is CASSRTANHEQYF.

CDR3 in DNA: TGTGCCAGTAGTAAGAAAGGGACAGGGGCTATGAATAATCCCGGGGCTATGAATGAGCAGTTCTTC. Its protein product is CASSKKGTGAMNNPGAMNEQFF. This rearrangement joins TRBV19 to TRBJ2-1; 10 positions match TRBD1. The CDR3 runs to 22 residues. The V gene end was trimmed by 4 bases and the J gene end by 7 bases; junction bases not matched to a gene: 28. The germline gives CDR1 LNHDA, CDR2 SQIVND (reference sequence).

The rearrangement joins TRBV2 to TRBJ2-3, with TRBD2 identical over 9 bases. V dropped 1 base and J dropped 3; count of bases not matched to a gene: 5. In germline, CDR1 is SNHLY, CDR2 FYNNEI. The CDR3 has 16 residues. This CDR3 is CASSEGVRGGTDTQYF. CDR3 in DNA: TGTGCCAGCAGTGAAGGGGTGCGGGGGGGGACAGATACGCAGTATTTT.

Here the CDR3 reads CASSLVDGFYNEQFF. DNA of the CDR3: TGCGCCAGCAGCTTGGTAGACGGTTTTTACAATGAGCAGTTCTTC. The J gene is TRBJ2-1, the V gene TRBV5-1, with D hard to call. The CDR3 is 15 residues long. Trimming stripped 0 bases from V and 4 bases from J, with 11 bases between. The germline V gene has CDR1 SGHRS and CDR2 YFSETQ.

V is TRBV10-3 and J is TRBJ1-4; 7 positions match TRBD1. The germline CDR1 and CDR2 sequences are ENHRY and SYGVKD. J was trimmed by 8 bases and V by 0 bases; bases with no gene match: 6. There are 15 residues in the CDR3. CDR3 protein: CAISESTGMGEKLFF. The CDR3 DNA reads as TGTGCCATCAGTGAGTCGACAGGGATGGGCGAAAAACTGTTTTTT.

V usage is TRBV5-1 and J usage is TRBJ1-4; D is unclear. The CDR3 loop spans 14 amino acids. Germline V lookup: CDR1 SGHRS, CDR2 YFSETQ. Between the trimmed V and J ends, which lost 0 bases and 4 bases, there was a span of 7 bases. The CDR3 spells CASSLESGNEKLFF. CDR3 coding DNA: TGCGCCAGCAGCTTGGAATCGGGTAATGAAAAACTGTTTTTT.

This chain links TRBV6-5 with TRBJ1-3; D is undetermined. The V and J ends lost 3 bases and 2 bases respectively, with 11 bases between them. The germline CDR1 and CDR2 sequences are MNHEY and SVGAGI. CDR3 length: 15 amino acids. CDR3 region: CASSYRAVTGNTIYF. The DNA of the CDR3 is TGTGCCAGCAGTTATCGGGCGGTCACTGGAAACACCATATATTTT.

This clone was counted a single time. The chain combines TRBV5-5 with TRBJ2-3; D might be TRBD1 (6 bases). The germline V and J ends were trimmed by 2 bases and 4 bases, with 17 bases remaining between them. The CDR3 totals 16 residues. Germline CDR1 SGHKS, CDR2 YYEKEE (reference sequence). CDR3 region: CASSLIDRPEADTQYF. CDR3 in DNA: TGTGCCAGCAGCTTAATCGACAGGCCCGAGGCAGATACGCAGTATTTT.

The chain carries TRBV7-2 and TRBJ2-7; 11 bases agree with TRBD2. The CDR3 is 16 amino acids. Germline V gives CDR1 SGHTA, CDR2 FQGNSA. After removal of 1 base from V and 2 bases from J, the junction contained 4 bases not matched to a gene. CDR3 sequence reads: CASSLVGLAGPYEQYF. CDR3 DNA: TGTGCCAGCAGCTTAGTAGGACTAGCGGGCCCCTACGAGCAGTACTTC.

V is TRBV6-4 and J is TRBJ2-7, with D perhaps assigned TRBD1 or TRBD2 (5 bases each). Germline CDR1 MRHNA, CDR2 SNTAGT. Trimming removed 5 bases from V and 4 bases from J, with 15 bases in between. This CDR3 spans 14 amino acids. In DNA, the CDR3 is TGTGCCAGCAGTACTACCGGGACGTCGTACGAGCAGTACTTC. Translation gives CASSTTGTSYEQYF.

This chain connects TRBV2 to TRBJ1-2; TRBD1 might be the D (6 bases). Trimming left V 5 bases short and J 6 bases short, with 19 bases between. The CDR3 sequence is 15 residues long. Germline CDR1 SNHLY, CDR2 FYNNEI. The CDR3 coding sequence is TGTGCCAGCAGTATTTTCGGACAGATGACGAATGGCTACACCTTC. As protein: CASSIFGQMTNGYTF.

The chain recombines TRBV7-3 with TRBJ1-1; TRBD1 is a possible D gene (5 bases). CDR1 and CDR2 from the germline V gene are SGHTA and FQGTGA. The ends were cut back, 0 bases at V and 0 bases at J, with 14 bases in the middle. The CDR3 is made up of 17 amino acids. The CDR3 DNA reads TGTGCCAGCAGCTTAACAACGGGGGGATTCTTGAACACTGAAGCTTTCTTT. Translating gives CASSLTTGGFLNTEAFF.

As DNA, the CDR3 is TGCAGTGCTAGTAACAGGGTTTCAGGATTGTATAATTCACCCCTCCACTTT. This sequence encodes CSASNRVSGLYNSPLHF. The rearrangement joins TRBV20-1 to TRBJ1-6; TRBD1 might be the D (6 bases). The germline CDR1 and CDR2 sequences are DFQATT and SNEGSKA (reference sequence). V was clipped by 3 bases and J by 4 bases, with 19 bases between them. The CDR3 totals 17 residues.

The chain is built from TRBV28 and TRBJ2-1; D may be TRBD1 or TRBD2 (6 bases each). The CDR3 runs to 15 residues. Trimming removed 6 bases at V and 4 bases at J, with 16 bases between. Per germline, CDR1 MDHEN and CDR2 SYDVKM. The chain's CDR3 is CASRLGAGPYNEQFF. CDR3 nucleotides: TGTGCCAGCAGACTGGGGGCGGGGCCTTACAATGAGCAGTTCTTC. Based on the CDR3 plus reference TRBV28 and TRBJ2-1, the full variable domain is DVKVTQSSRYLVKRTGEKVFLECVQDMDHENMFWYRQDPGLGLRLIYFSYDVKMKEKGDIPEGYSVSREKKERFSLILESASTNQTSMYLCASRLGAGPYNEQFFGPGTRLTVL.

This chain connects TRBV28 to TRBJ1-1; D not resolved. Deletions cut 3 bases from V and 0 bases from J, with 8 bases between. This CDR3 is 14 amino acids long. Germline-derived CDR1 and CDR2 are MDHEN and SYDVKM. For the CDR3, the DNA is TGTGCCAGCAGTTTTTCAGCCATGAACACTGAAGCTTTCTTT. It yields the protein CASSFSAMNTEAFF. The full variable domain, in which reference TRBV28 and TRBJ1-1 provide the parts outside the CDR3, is DVKVTQSSRYLVKRTGEKVFLECVQDMDHENMFWYRQDPGLGLRLIYFSYDVKMKEKGDIPEGYSVSREKKERFSLILESASTNQTSMYLCASSFSAMNTEAFFGQGTRLTVV.

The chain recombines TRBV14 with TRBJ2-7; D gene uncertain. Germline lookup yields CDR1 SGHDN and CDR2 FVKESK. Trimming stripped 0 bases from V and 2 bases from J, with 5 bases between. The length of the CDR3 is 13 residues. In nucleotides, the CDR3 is TGTGCCAGCAGCCAAGACAGCCCCTACGAGCAGTACTTC. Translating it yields CASSQDSPYEQYF. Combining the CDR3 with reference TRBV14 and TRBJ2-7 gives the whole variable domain EAGVTQFPSHSVIEKGQTVTLRCDPISGHDNLYWYRRVMGKEIKFLLHFVKESKQDESGMPNNRFLAERTGGTYSTLKVQPAELEDSGVYFCASSQDSPYEQYFGPGTRLTVT.

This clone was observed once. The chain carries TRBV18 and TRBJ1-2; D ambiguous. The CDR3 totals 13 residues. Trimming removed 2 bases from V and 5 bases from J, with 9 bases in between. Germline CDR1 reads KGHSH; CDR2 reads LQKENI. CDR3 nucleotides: TGTGCCAGCTCACCAGACGAGTCATATGGCTACACCTTC. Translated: CASSPDESYGYTF. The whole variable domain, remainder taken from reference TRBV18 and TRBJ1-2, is NAGVMQNPRHLVRRRGQEARLRCSPMKGHSHVYWYRQLPEEGLKFMVYLQKENIIDESGMPKERFSAEFPKEGPSILRIQQVVRGDSAAYFCASSPDESYGYTFGSGTRLTVV.

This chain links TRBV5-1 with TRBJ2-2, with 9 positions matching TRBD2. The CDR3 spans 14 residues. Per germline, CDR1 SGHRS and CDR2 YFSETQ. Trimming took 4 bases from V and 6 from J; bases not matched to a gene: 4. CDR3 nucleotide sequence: TGCGCCAGCAGCGGTAGCGGGGGTGCCGGGGAGCTGTTTTTT. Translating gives CASSGSGGAGELFF. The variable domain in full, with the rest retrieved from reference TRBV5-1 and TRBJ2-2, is KAGVTQTPRYLIKTRGQQVTLSCSPISGHRSVSWYQQTPGQGLQFLFEYFSETQRNKGNFPGRFSGRQFSNSRSEMNVSTLELGDSALYLCASSGSGGAGELFFGEGSRLTVL.

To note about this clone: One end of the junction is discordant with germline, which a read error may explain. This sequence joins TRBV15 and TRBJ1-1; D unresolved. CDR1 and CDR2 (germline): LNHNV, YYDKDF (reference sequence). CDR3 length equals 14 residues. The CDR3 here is CATSRDRVNTEAFF. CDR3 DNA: TGTGCCACCAGCAGAGATAGGGTGAATACTGAAGCTTTCTTT.

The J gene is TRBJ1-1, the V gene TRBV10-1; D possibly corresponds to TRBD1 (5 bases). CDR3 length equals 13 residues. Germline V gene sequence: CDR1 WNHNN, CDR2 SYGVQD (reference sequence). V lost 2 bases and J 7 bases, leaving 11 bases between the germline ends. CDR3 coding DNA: TGCGCCAGCAGTGAGGACGGGACGCTTGAAGCTTTCTTT. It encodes CASSEDGTLEAFF.

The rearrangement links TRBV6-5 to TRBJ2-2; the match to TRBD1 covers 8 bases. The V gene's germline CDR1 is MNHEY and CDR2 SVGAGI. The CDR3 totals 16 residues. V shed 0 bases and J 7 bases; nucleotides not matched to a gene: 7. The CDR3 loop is CASSYSIGQGHGELFF. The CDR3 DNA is TGTGCCAGCAGTTACTCAATTGGACAGGGTCACGGGGAGCTGTTTTTT.

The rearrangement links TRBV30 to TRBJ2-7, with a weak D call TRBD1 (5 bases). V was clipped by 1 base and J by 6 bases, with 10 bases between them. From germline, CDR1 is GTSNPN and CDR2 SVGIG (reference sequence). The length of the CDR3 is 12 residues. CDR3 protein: CAWSETESEQYF. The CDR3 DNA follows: TGTGCCTGGAGTGAGACAGAGAGCGAGCAGTACTTC. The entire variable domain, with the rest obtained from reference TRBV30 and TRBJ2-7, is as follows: SQTIHQWPATLVQPVGSPLSLECTVEGTSNPNLYWYRQAAGRGLQLLFYSVGIGQISSEVPQNLSASRPQDRQFILSSKKLLLSDSGFYLCAWSETESEQYFGPGTRLTVT.